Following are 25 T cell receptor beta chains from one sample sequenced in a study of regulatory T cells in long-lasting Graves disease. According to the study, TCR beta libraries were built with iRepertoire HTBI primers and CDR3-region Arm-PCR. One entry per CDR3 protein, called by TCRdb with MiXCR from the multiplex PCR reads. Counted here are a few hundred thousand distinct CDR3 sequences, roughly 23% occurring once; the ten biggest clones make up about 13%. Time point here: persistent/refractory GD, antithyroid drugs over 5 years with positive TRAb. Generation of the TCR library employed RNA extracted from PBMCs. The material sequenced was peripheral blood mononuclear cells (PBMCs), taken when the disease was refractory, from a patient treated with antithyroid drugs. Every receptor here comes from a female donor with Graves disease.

The CDR3 reads CASSTKQGAEAPLHF. Here the CDR3 DNA reads TGTGCCAGCAGCACAAAACAGGGGGCGGAAGCACCCCTCCACTTT. V gene TRBV5-4 combines with J gene TRBJ1-6, with TRBD1 matching over 9 bases. CDR3 size: 15 residues. The V gene's germline CDR1 is SGHNT and CDR2 YYREEE (reference sequence). J was trimmed by 11 bases and V by 4 bases; bases with no gene match: 10.

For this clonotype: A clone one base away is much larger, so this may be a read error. The CDR3 region has the DNA TGCAGTGCTAGGCTTGAGGGGGACTATGGCTACACCTTC. Amino acids: CSARLEGDYGYTF. The chain is built from TRBV20-1 and TRBJ1-2, with D tentatively TRBD1 (6 bases). Germline loops: CDR1 DFQATT, CDR2 SNEGSKA (reference sequence). The CDR3 spans 13 residues. Trimming removed 3 bases from V and 3 bases from J, with 11 bases in between.

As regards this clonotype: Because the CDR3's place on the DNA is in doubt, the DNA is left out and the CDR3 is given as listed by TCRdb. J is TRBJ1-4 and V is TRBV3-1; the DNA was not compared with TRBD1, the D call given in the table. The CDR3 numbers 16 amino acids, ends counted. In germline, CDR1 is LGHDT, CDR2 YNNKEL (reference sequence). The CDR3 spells CASSVGPGTGEEKLFF.

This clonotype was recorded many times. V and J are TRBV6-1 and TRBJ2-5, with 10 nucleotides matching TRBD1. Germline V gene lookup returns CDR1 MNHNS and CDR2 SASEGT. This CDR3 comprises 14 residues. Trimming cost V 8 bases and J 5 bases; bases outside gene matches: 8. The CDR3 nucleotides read TGTGCCAGCGCGCGACAGGGGGCGTGGGAGACCCAGTACTTC. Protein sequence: CASARQGAWETQYF.

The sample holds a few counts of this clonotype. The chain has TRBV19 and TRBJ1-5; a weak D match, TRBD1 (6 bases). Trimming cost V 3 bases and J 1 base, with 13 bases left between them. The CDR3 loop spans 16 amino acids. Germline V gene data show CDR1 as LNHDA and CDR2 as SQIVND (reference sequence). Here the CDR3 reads CASSIVGQRSNQPQHF. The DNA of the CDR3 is TGTGCCAGTAGTATTGTCGGACAGCGAAGCAATCAGCCCCAGCATTTT.

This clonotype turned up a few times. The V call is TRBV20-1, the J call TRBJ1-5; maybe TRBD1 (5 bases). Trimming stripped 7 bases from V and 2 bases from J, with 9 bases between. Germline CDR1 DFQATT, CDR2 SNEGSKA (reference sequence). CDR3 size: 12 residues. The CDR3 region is CSVQGGNQPQHF. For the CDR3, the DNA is TGCAGTGTACAAGGGGGCAATCAGCCCCAGCATTTT.

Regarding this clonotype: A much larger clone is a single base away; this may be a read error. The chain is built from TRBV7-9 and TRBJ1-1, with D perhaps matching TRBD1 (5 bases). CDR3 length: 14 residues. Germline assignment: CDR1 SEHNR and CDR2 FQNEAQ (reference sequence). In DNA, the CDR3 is TGTGCCAGCAGCTTAAAGGGGTTCGACACTGGAGCTTTCTTT. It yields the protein CASSLKGFDTGAFF.

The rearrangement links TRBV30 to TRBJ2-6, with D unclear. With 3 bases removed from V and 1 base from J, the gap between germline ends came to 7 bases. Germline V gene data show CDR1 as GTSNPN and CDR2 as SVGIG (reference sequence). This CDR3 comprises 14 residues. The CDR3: CAWSLYSGANVLTF. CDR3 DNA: TGTGCCTGGAGCCTTTATTCTGGGGCCAACGTCCTGACTTTC. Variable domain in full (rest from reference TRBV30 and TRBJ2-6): SQTIHQWPATLVQPVGSPLSLECTVEGTSNPNLYWYRQAAGRGLQLLFYSVGIGQISSEVPQNLSASRPQDRQFILSSKKLLLSDSGFYLCAWSLYSGANVLTFGAGSRLTVL.

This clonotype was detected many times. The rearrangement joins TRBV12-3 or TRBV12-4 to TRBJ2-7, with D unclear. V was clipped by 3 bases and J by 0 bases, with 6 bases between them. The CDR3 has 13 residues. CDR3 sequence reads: CASSFSSSYEQYF. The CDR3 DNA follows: TGTGCCAGCAGTTTTTCTTCCTCCTACGAGCAGTACTTC.

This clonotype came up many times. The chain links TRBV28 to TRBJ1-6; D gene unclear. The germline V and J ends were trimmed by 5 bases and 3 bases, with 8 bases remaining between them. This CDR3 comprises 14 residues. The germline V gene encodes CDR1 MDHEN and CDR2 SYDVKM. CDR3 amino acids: CASSPPYYNSPLHF. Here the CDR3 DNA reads TGTGCCAGCAGTCCTCCATACTATAATTCACCCCTCCACTTT.

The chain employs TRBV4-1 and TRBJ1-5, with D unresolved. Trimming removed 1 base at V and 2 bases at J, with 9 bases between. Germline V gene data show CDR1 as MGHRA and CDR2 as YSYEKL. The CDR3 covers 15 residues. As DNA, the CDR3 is TGCGCCAGCAGCCAAGGACTGGCAGGCAATCAGCCCCAGCATTTT. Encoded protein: CASSQGLAGNQPQHF.

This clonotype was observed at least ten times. The CDR3 reads CASSFETRLYEQYF. The CDR3, as DNA: TGTGCCAGCAGTTTCGAGACTAGGCTCTACGAGCAGTACTTC. The chain joins TRBV12-3 or TRBV12-4 to TRBJ2-7; a possible D gene is TRBD2 (6 bases). V was cut by 3 bases and J by 3 bases, with 12 bases left in between. This CDR3 has 14 residues.

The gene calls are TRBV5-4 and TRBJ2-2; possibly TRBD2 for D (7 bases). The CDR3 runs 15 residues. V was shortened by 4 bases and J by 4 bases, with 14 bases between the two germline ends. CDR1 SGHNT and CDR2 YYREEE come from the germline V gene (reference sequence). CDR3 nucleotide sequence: TGTGCCAGCAGCGGAGGACTAGGGGGCACCGGGGAGCTGTTTTTT. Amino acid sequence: CASSGGLGGTGELFF.

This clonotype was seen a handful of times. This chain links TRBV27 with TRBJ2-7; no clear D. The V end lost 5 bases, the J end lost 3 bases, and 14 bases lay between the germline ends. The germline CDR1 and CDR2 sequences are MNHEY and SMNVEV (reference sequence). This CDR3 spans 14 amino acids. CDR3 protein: CASSPSSSGYEQYF. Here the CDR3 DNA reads TGTGCCAGCAGTCCATCTTCTTCAGGCTACGAGCAGTACTTC.

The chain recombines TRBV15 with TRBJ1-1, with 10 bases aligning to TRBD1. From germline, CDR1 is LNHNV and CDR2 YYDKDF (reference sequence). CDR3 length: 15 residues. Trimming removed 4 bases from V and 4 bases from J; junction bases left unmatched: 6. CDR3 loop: CATSTTDRGGTEAFF. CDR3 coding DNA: TGTGCCACCAGCACGACGGACAGGGGGGGCACTGAAGCTTTCTTT.

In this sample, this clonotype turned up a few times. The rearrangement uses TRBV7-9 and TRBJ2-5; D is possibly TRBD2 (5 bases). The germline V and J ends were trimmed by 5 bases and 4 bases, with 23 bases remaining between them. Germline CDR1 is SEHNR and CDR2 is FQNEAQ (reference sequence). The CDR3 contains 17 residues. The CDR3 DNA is TGTGCCAGCAGCCTCGGGGTCTCGGGAAAGGCAATAGAGACCCAGTACTTC. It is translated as CASSLGVSGKAIETQYF.

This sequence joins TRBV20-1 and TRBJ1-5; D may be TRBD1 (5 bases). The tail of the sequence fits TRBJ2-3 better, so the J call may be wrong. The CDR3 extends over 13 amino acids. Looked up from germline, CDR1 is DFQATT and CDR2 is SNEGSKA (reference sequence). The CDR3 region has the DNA TGCAGTGCTAAGACAGAGATTGGTCAGCCCCAGTATTTT. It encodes CSAKTEIGQPQYF.

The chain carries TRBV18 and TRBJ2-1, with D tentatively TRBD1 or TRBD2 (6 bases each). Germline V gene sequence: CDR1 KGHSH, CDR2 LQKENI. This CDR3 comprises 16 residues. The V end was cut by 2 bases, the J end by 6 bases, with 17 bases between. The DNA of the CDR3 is TGTGCCAGCTCACCATTAGGAGGGGGGAGAGGCAATGAGCAGTTCTTC. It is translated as CASSPLGGGRGNEQFF.

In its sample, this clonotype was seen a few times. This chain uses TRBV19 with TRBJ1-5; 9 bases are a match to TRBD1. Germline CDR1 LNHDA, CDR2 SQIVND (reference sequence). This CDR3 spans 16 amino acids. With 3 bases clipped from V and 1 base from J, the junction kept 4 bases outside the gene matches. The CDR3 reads CASSIIDRGSNQPQHF. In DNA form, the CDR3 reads TGTGCCAGTAGTATTATCGACAGGGGGAGCAATCAGCCCCAGCATTTT.

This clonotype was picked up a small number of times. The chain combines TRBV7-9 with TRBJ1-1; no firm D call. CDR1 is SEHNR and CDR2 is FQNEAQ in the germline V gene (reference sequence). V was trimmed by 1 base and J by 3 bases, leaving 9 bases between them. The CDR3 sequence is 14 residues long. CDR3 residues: CASSLELSDTEAFF. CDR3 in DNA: TGTGCCAGCAGCTTAGAACTGTCTGACACTGAAGCTTTCTTT.

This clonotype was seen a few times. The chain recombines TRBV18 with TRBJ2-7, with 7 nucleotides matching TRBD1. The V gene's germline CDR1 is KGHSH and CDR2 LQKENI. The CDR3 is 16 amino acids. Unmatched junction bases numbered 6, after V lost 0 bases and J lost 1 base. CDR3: CASSPPYGQESYEQYF. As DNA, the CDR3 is TGTGCCAGCTCACCACCCTATGGACAGGAATCCTACGAGCAGTACTTC.

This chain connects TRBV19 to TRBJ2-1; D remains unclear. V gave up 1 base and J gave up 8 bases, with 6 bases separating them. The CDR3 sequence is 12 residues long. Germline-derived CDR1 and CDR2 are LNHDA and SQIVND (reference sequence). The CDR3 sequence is CASSIGVDEQFF. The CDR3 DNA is TGTGCCAGTAGTATAGGGGTAGATGAGCAGTTCTTC.

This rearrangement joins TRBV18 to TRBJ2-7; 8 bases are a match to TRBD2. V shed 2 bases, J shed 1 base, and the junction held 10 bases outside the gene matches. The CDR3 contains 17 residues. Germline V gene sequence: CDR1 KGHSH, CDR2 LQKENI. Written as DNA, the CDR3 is TGTGCCAGCTCACCAATGGCCCAGCGGGAGAGTTCCTACGAGCAGTACTTC. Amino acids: CASSPMAQRESSYEQYF.

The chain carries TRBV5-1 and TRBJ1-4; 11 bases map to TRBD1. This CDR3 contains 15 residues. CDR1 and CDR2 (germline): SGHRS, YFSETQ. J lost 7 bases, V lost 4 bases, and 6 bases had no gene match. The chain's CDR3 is CASSRTGGAVEKLFF. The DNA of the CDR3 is TGCGCCAGCAGCCGGACAGGGGGCGCGGTTGAAAAACTGTTTTTT. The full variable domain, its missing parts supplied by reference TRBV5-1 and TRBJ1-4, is KAGVTQTPRYLIKTRGQQVTLSCSPISGHRSVSWYQQTPGQGLQFLFEYFSETQRNKGNFPGRFSGRQFSNSRSEMNVSTLELGDSALYLCASSRTGGAVEKLFFGSGTQLSVL.

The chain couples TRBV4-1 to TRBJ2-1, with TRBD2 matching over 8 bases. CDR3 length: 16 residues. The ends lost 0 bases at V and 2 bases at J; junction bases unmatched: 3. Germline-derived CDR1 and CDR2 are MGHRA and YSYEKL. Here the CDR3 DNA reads TGCGCCAGCAGCCAAGAGGCTAGCGGGCCCTACAATGAGCAGTTCTTC. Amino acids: CASSQEASGPYNEQFF.